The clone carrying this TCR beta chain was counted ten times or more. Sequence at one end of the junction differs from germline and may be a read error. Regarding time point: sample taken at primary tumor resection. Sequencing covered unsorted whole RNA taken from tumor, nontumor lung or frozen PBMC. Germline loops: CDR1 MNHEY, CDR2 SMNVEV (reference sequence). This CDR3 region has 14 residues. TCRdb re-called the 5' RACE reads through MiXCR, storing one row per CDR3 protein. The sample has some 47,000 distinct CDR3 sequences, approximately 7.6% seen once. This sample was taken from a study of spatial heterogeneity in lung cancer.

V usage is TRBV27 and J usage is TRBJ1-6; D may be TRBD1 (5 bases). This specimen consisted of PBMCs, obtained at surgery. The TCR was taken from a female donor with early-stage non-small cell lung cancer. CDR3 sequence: CVSRQSSYNSPLHF. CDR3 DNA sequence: TGCGTCTCCCGACAGAGCTCCTATAATTCACCCCTCCACTTT.